One sample yielded the 14 T cell receptor beta chains listed below, sequenced in a study of blood T cell repertoires in COVID-19. Method: immunoSEQ multiplex PCR; TCRdb's copy keeps in-frame clones and lacks some. Of 350,000 or so clones listed, about 90% were seen once; the top ten hold about 6.5%. Sequenced input: peripheral blood. The receptors shown here come from a man between 18 and 35 years old with active or convalescent COVID-19.

The chain uses TRBV7-3 and TRBJ2-2, with TRBD2 identical over 13 bases. The V gene end was trimmed by 1 base and the J gene end by 0 bases; junction bases not matched to a gene: 2. Germline lookup yields CDR1 SGHTA and CDR2 FQGTGA. This CDR3 contains 18 residues. Here the CDR3 DNA reads TGTGCCAGCAGCTTAAAGGGGACTAGCGGGGCGAACACCGGGGAGCTGTTTTTT. As protein: CASSLKGTSGANTGELFF.

This rearrangement joins TRBV23-1 to TRBJ2-7; 10 nucleotides agree with TRBD2. TRBV23-1 is marked as an open reading frame, function uncertain. V trimming: 0 bases; J trimming: 0 bases; junction bases outside the gene matches: 8. The CDR3 extends over 18 amino acids. CDR3 protein: CASSQSSLAGDRSYEQYF. The CDR3 bases are TGCGCCAGCAGTCAATCCTCTCTAGCGGGGGATCGCTCCTACGAGCAGTACTTC.

This rearrangement joins TRBV24-1 to TRBJ1-4; 8 bases align to TRBD1. This CDR3 has 15 residues. V was clipped by 2 bases and J by 5 bases; unmatched bases: 3. The V gene's germline CDR1 is KGHDR and CDR2 SFDVKD. The CDR3 here is CATSDSRDRNEKLFF. For the CDR3, the DNA is TGTGCCACCAGTGATTCCCGGGACAGGAATGAAAAACTGTTTTTT.

This clone was seen just once. The CDR3: CASSVTGTETYEQYF. The DNA of the CDR3 is TGTGCCAGCAGCGTCACCGGGACAGAGACCTACGAGCAGTACTTC. The rearrangement uses TRBV7-2 and TRBJ2-7, with TRBD1 matching 7 bases. Trimming took 5 bases from V and 2 from J; bases not matched to a gene: 9. CDR1 and CDR2 from the germline V gene are SGHTA and FQGNSA. The CDR3 covers 15 residues.

In regard to this clone: A much larger clone lies a single base off, so this may be a read error. V usage is TRBV12-3 or TRBV12-4 and J usage is TRBJ2-7; D might be TRBD1 (5 bases). The CDR3 sequence is 12 residues long. V was trimmed by 4 bases and J by 3 bases, leaving 7 bases between them. The CDR3: CASSSQGYEQYF. DNA of the CDR3: TGTGCCAGCAGTTCCCAGGGCTACGAGCAGTACTTC.

This clone has just one count. This chain uses TRBV11-2 with TRBJ2-6; D not certain. The V gene's germline CDR1 is SGHAT and CDR2 FQNNGV. The V and J ends lost 0 bases and 3 bases respectively, with 12 bases between them. This CDR3 comprises 17 residues. Here the CDR3 DNA reads TGTGCCAGCAGCTTAGATTGGTCCCGGGTTGGGGCCAACGTCCTGACTTTC. It codes for CASSLDWSRVGANVLTF.

The chain combines TRBV9 with TRBJ1-6; no clear D. Germline V gene lookup returns CDR1 SGDLS and CDR2 YYNGEE. Trimming shortened V by 4 bases and J by 4 bases, and 12 bases separated the two germline ends. The CDR3 has 15 residues. The CDR3 coding sequence is TGTGCCAGCAGCCCCTCGCGGTTGTATAATTCACCCCTCCACTTT. This gives the protein CASSPSRLYNSPLHF.

CDR3 sequence reads: CASSVGAGREGINYGYTF. The CDR3 DNA reads as TGTGCCAGCAGCGTAGGAGCGGGGCGTGAAGGCATTAACTATGGCTACACCTTC. The J gene is TRBJ1-2, the V gene TRBV9, with a tentative D call TRBD1 (5 bases). The V gene lost 0 bases and the J gene lost 1 base, with 19 bases spanning the gap. The CDR3 has 18 amino acids. CDR1 is SGDLS and CDR2 is YYNGEE in the germline V gene.

This clone was seen a single time. The CDR3 loop reads CATSRDPRVGQPNQPQHF. Written as DNA, the CDR3 is TGTGCCACCAGCAGAGACCCGAGGGTTGGACAGCCCAATCAGCCCCAGCATTTT. This chain connects TRBV15 to TRBJ1-5; D perhaps matches TRBD1 (6 bases). V lost 0 bases and J lost 3, with 18 bases in between. From germline, CDR1 is LNHNV and CDR2 YYDKDF (reference sequence). This CDR3 contains 18 residues.

This chain connects TRBV14 to TRBJ1-4, with D unresolved. There are 16 residues in the CDR3. The V gene's germline CDR1 is SGHDN and CDR2 FVKESK. Trimming left V 1 base short and J 7 bases short, with 16 bases between. The CDR3 nucleotides read TGTGCCAGCAGCCAAGTGGCCAACGGGTTGGTTGAAAAACTGTTTTTT. Translating gives CASSQVANGLVEKLFF. Full variable domain (missing parts from reference TRBV14 and TRBJ1-4): EAGVTQFPSHSVIEKGQTVTLRCDPISGHDNLYWYRRVMGKEIKFLLHFVKESKQDESGMPNNRFLAERTGGTYSTLKVQPAELEDSGVYFCASSQVANGLVEKLFFGSGTQLSVL.

The V and J genes are TRBV3-1 (or the pseudogene TRBV3-2) and TRBJ1-2; D is possibly TRBD1 (6 bases). Germline lookup yields CDR1 LGHDT and CDR2 YNNKEL (reference sequence). Trimming cost V 4 bases and J 8 bases, with 20 bases left between them. CDR3 length equals 15 residues. The CDR3: CASSPSTQGLRGYTF. CDR3 DNA sequence: TGTGCCAGCAGCCCGTCCACCCAGGGGTTAAGGGGCTACACCTTC.

The CDR3 sequence is CASSVQREGWTGELFF. Written as DNA, the CDR3 is TGTGCCAGCAGCGTACAGCGGGAGGGCTGGACCGGGGAGCTGTTTTTT. The rearrangement uses TRBV9 and TRBJ2-2; 10 bases line up with TRBD2. The CDR3 is 16 amino acids. Germline CDR1 and CDR2: SGDLS and YYNGEE. Trimming at V came to 1 base and at J to 5 bases, leaving 5 bases not matched to a gene.

This clone was recorded only once. As the CDR3 is not closed by the conserved phenylalanine or tryptophan, this likely results from a read error. No DNA is shown, since the ends of the CDR3 on it are uncertain; the CDR3 is the one TCRdb lists. The CDR3 reads CASIKMGLA. V usage is TRBV4-2 and J usage is TRBJ2-2; TRBD2 is the table's D call and was not checked against the DNA. Germline V CDR1 and CDR2: LGHNA, YNFKEQ. The CDR3 spans 9 residues, counting both ends.

The V gene is TRBV19, the J gene TRBJ2-7, with TRBD2 as a possible D gene (5 bases). The CDR3 loop spans 15 amino acids. With 3 bases removed from V and 7 bases from J, the gap between germline ends came to 19 bases. Germline-derived CDR1 and CDR2 are LNHDA and SQIVND (reference sequence). CDR3 in amino acids: CASSMKFGIPGEQYF. CDR3 in DNA: TGTGCCAGTAGTATGAAATTTGGTATCCCGGGGGAGCAGTACTTC.